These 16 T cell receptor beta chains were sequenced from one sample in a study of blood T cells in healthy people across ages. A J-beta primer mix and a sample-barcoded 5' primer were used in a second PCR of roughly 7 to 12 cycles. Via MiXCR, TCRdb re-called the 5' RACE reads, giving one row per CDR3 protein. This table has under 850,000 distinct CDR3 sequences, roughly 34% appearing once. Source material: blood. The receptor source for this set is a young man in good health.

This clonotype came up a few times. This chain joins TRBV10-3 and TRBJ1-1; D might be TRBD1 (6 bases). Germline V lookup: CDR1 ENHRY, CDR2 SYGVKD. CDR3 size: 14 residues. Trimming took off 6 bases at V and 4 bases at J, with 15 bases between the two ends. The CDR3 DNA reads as TGTGCCATCAGCGCAGGGATGGGGGCCACTGAAGCTTTCTTT. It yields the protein CAISAGMGATEAFF.

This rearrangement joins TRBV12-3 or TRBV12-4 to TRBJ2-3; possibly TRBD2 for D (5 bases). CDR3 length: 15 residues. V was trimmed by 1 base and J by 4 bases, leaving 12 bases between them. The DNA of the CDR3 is TGTGCCAGCAGTTTAGGGGGAGTAGGCGCAGATACGCAGTATTTT. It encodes CASSLGGVGADTQYF.

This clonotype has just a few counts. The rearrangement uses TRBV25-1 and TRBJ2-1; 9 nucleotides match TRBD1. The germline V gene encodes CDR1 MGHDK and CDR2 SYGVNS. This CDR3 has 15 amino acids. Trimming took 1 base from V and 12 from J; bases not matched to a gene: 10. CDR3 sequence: CASSESNRGQRGQFF. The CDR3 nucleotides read TGTGCCAGCAGTGAATCGAACAGGGGGCAGCGTGGGCAGTTCTTC.

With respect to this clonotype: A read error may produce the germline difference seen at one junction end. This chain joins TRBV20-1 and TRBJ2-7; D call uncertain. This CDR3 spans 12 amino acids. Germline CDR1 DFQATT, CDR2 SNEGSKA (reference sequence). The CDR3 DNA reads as TGCAGTGCGAGAGAGGTTAGACTTGAGCAGTACTTC. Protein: CSAREVRLEQYF.

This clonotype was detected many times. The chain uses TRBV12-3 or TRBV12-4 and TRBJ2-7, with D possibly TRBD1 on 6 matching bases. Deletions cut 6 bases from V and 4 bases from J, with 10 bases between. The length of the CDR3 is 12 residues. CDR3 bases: TGTGCCAGCAGCACAACAGGGTACGAGCAGTACTTC. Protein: CASSTTGYEQYF.

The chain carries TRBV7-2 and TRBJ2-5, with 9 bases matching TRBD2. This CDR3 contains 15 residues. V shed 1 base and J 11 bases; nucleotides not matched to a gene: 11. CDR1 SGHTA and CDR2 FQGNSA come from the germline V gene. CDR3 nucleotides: TGTGCCAGCAGCTTAGATGCGGGAGGGGTGGGGGAGCAGTACTTC. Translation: CASSLDAGGVGEQYF.

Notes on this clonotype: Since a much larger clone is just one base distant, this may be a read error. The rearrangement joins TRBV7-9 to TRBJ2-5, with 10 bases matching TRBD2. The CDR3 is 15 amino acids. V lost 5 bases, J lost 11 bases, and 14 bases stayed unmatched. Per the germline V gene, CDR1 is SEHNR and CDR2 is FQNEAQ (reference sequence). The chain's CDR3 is CASSQTSGAYNEQYF. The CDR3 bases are TGTGCCAGCAGCCAAACTAGCGGGGCCTACAATGAGCAGTACTTC. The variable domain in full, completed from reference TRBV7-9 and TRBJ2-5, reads DTGVSQNPRHKITKRGQNVTFRCDPISEHNRLYWYRQTLGQGPEFLTYFQNEAQLEKSRLLSDRFSAERPKGSFSTLEIQRTEQGDSAMYLCASSQTSGAYNEQYFGPGTRLLVL.

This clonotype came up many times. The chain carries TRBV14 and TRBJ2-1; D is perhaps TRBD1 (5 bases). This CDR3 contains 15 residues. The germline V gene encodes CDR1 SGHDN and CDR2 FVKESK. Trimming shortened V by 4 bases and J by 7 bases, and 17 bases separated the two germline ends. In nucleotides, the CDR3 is TGTGCCAGCAGCCCAGCAGGGTTTGGTATGAATGAGCAGTTCTTC. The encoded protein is CASSPAGFGMNEQFF.

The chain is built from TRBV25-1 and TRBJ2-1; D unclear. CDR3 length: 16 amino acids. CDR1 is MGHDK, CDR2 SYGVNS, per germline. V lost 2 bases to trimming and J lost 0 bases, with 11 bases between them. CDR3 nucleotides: TGTGCCAGCAGTGAAGGTAAGGAGAGCTCCTACAATGAGCAGTTCTTC. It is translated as CASSEGKESSYNEQFF. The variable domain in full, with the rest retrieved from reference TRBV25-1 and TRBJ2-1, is EADIYQTPRYLVIGTGKKITLECSQTMGHDKMYWYQQDPGMELHLIHYSYGVNSTEKGDLSSESTVSRIRTEHFPLTLESARPSHTSQYLCASSEGKESSYNEQFFGPGTRLTVL.

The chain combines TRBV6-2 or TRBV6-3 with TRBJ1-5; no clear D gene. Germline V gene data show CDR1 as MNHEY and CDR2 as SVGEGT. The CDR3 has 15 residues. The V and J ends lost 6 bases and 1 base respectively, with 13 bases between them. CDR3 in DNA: TGTGCCAGCAGCCACCTCATTGAGAGCAATCAGCCCCAGCATTTT. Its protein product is CASSHLIESNQPQHF.

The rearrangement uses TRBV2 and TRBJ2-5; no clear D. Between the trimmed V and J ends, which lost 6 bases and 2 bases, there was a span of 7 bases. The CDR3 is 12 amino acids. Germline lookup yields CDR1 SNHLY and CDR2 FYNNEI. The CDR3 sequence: CASSAQQETQYF. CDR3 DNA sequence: TGTGCCAGCAGCGCTCAACAAGAGACCCAGTACTTC.

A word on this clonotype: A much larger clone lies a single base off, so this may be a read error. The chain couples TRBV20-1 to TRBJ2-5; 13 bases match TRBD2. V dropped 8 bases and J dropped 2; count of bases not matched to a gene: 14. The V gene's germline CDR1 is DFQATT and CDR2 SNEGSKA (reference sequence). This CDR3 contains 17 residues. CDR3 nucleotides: TGCAGTACTGGAGGACTAGCGGGGGATCCCGATCAAGAGACCCAGTACTTC. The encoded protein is CSTGGLAGDPDQETQYF.

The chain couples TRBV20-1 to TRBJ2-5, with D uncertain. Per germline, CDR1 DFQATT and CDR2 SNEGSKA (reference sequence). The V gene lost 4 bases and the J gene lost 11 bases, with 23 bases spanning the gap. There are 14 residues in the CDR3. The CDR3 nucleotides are TGCAGTGCTAAGAAAAACGCTGGGTACAATGAGCAGTACTTC. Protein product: CSAKKNAGYNEQYF.

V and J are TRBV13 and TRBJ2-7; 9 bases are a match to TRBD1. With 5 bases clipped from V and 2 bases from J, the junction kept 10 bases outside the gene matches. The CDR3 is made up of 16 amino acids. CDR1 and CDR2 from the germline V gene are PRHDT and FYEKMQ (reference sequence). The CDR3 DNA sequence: TGTGCCAGCAGCAAGTTGGACAGGGGTTTCACCTACGAGCAGTACTTC. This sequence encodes CASSKLDRGFTYEQYF.

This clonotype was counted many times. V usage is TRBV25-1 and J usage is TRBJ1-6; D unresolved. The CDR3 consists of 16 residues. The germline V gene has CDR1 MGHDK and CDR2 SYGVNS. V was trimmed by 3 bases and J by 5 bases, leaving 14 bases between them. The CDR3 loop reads CASSDFRVVDNSPLHF. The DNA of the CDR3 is TGTGCCAGCAGTGACTTTAGGGTAGTGGATAATTCACCCCTCCACTTT.

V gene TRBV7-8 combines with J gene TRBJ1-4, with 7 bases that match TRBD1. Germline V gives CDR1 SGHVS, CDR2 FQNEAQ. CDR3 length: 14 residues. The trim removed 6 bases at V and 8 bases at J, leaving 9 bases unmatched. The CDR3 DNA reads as TGTGCCAGCAGGCGAAGAGGGGGCCGAGAAAAACTGTTTTTT. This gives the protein CASRRRGGREKLFF.